This section outlines one T cell receptor beta chain sequence together with its context. This CDR3 has 16 residues. In germline, CDR1 is KGHSH, CDR2 LQKENI. V lost 3 bases to trimming and J lost 0 bases, with 12 bases between them. The entry originates in a study of cytomegalovirus exposure and HLA in healthy donors. Vbeta (60) and Jbeta (13) primers were used in the PCR. Assay: immunoSEQ multiplex PCR; the TCRdb copy retains only in-frame clones and omits some. Of approximately 210,000 clones in the sample, approximately 82% were seen once. The chain employs TRBV18 and TRBJ1-3, with a possible D match to TRBD1 (5 bases). The source of this sequence is a woman aged 45-59 years in good health and CMV-seropositive. Input material: PBMCs. The CDR3 sequence: CASSPTTDSSGNTIYF. CDR3 DNA: TGTGCCAGCTCACCGACGACAGACTCCTCTGGAAACACCATATATTTT.